Listed below are T cell receptor beta chains from one sample, sequenced in a study of Ad26.COV2.S vaccination and SARS-CoV-2 variants. The table came from immunoSEQ multiplex PCR; TCRdb's copy has only in-frame clones and leaves some out. Of hundreds of thousands of clones detected, about 85% appear once; the ten largest clones hold about 3.5%. Sequences were derived from peripheral blood, sampled in a trial of Ad26.COV2.S vaccine versus placebo. Receptor source: a person between 18 and 60 years old who received the Ad26.COV2.S COVID-19 vaccine or a placebo. The CDR3 runs from the conserved cysteine through the conserved F or W. A D gene is named only where the DNA matches it firmly. A clone size is listed for some rows: how often the clone was seen (once, few, many), or a class if it is expanded.

>TRBJ2-5|TRBV6-6|.|.
CASSYSRSSQEETQYF
TGTGCCAGCAGTTACAGCAGGTCCTCTCAGGAAGAGACCCAGTACTTC
>TRBJ1-6|TRBV27|.|.
CASSLNEGSPLHF
TGTGCCAGCAGTTTAAACGAGGGATCACCCCTCCACTTT
>TRBJ1-6|TRBV27|.|.
CASSWAPSAGLNSPLHF
TGTGCCAGCAGTTGGGCCCCCTCCGCAGGGCTGAATTCACCCCTCCACTTT
>TRBJ1-2|TRBV15|.|TRBD1
CATSRDRGSGQGNYGYTF
TGTGCCACCAGCAGAGATAGAGGATCGGGACAGGGGAACTATGGCTACACCTTC
>TRBJ1-6|TRBV7-8|.|.
CASSRGVSPLHF
TGTGCCAGCAGCCGGGGGGTTTCACCCCTCCACTTT
>TRBJ1-2|TRBV7-2|.|.
CASSLAPGRSYGYTF
TGTGCCAGCAGCTTAGCGCCTGGGAGATCCTATGGCTACACCTTC
>TRBJ2-1|TRBV15|once|.
CATSSKRSGTGDNEQFF
TGTGCCACCAGTTCCAAGCGGAGTGGGACCGGGGACAATGAGCAGTTCTTC
>TRBJ2-1|TRBV3-1/TRBV3-2|.|TRBD2
CARGTSGSSYNEQFF
TGTGCCAGGGGGACTAGCGGGAGCTCTTACAATGAGCAGTTCTTC
>TRBJ2-1|TRBV18|.|TRBD2
CASSPPGGPSGANEQFF
TGTGCCAGCTCACCACCGGGTGGCCCTAGCGGAGCCAATGAGCAGTTCTTC
>TRBJ2-5|TRBV11-2|.|.
CASGWKGELQETQYF
TGTGCCAGCGGATGGAAGGGGGAGCTCCAAGAGACCCAGTACTTC
>TRBJ2-1|TRBV2|.|TRBD1
CASSGGRGKPKHNEQFF
TGTGCCAGCAGTGGGGGCAGGGGGAAACCAAAACACAATGAGCAGTTCTTC
>TRBJ1-3|TRBV5-4|.|.
CASSSHTPGPGNTIYF
TGTGCCAGCAGCTCACATACTCCGGGACCTGGAAACACCATATATTTT
>TRBJ2-1|TRBV19|.|TRBD2
CASRLAGGNEQFF
TGTGCCAGTAGATTAGCGGGGGGAAATGAGCAGTTCTTC
>TRBJ1-1|TRBV7-2|.|TRBD1
CASSLQGRNTEAFF
TGTGCCAGCAGCCTACAGGGGCGGAACACTGAAGCTTTCTTT
>TRBJ2-5|TRBV30|.|.
CAWSEGSETQYF
TGTGCCTGGAGTGAGGGATCCGAGACCCAGTACTTC
>TRBJ2-5|TRBV29-1|.|.
CSARGYDQETQYF
TGCAGCGCCCGGGGGTACGACCAAGAGACCCAGTACTTC
>TRBJ1-5|TRBV5-6|.|TRBD1
CASSWTGGGNQPQHF
TGTGCCAGCAGCTGGACAGGGGGCGGCAATCAGCCCCAGCATTTT
>TRBJ2-5|TRBV14|.|.
CASSHLGGQAETQYF
TGTGCCAGCAGCCACCTGGGGGGCCAGGCTGAGACCCAGTACTTC
>TRBJ1-1|TRBV11-3|.|.
CASSLGGVNTEAFF
TGTGCCAGCAGCTTGGGGGGGGTGAACACTGAAGCTTTCTTT
>TRBJ1-6|TRBV16|.|.
CASSQMITESSYNSPLHF
TGTGCCAGCAGCCAAATGATTACAGAAAGCTCCTATAATTCACCCCTCCACTTT
>TRBJ1-2|TRBV5-1|.|TRBD1
CASSLGGQGSYGYTF
TGCGCCAGCAGCTTAGGGGGACAGGGGTCGTATGGCTACACCTTC
>TRBJ2-2|TRBV2|.|.
CASSVLGGDTGELFF
TGTGCCAGCAGTGTGTTAGGCGGTGACACCGGGGAGCTGTTTTTT
>TRBJ1-1|TRBV28|.|.
CASSFTRNTEAFF
TGTGCCAGCAGTTTCACAAGGAACACTGAAGCTTTCTTT
>TRBJ1-1|TRBV7-9|.|.
CASSSGQTGTEAFF
TGTGCCAGCAGCTCGGGACAAACTGGGACTGAAGCTTTCTTT
>TRBJ2-6|TRBV7-2|.|.
CASSFSPSVSGANVLTF
TGTGCCAGCAGCTTTTCCCCGTCAGTCTCTGGGGCCAACGTCCTGACTTTC
>TRBJ2-7|TRBV15|.|.
CATSRYGVDEQYF
TGTGCCACCAGCAGATATGGGGTCGACGAGCAGTACTTC
>TRBJ1-1|TRBV6-5|.|.
CASSSRNPNTEAFF
TGTGCCAGCTCATCCCGAAACCCGAACACTGAAGCTTTCTTT
>TRBJ2-7|TRBV11-2|.|.
CASSLGLWANYEQYF
TGTGCCAGCAGCTTAGGTCTGTGGGCGAACTACGAGCAGTACTTC
>TRBJ2-2|TRBV9|.|TRBD1
CASSARRQGTNTGELFF
TGTGCCAGCAGCGCGAGGAGACAGGGAACGAACACCGGGGAGCTGTTTTTT
>TRBJ2-7|TRBV6-5|.|.
CASTTRQASSYEQYF
TGTGCCAGCACTACGAGACAGGCGAGCTCCTACGAGCAGTACTTC
>TRBJ2-2|TRBV7-2|.|TRBD2
CASSLFVSAGAGGELFF
TGTGCCAGCAGCTTATTCGTTTCGGCGGGAGCTGGCGGGGAGCTGTTTTTT
>TRBJ2-1|TRBV19|.|TRBD1
CARARTGILTYNEQFF
TGTGCCAGAGCGAGGACAGGGATCCTTACCTACAATGAGCAGTTCTTC
>TRBJ1-2|TRBV5-1|.|.
CASSLEGSPYVGYTF
TGCGCCAGCAGCTTGGAGGGGTCCCCCTATGTGGGCTACACCTTC
>TRBJ2-7|TRBV27|.|TRBD2
CASSLKGLAGGEQYF
TGTGCCAGCAGTTTAAAGGGACTAGCGGGAGGCGAGCAGTACTTC
>TRBJ1-6|TRBV5-6|few|.
CASSLLVAQGNSPLHF
TGTGCCAGCAGCTTGCTGGTGGCACAGGGAAATTCACCCCTCCACTTT
>TRBJ1-2|TRBV12-3/TRBV12-4|many|TRBD1
CASRRDRLYGYTF
TGTGCCAGCAGGAGGGACAGACTCTATGGCTACACCTTC
>TRBJ2-1|TRBV7-2|.|.
CASSYPVLNEQFF
TGTGCCAGCAGCTACCCAGTTTTGAATGAGCAGTTCTTC
>TRBJ2-5|TRBV28|.|.
CASRGRGLGETQYF
TGTGCCAGCAGAGGTAGGGGCCTGGGGGAGACCCAGTACTTC
>TRBJ2-1|TRBV3-1/TRBV3-2|.|.
CASNLGVNEQFF
TGTGCCAGCAACTTGGGTGTGAATGAGCAGTTCTTC
>TRBJ1-3|TRBV2|.|.
CASSRTAGNTIYF
TGTGCCAGCAGTCGGACGGCCGGAAACACCATATATTTT
>TRBJ1-2|TRBV7-9|.|.
CASSLVVSGDGYTF
TGTGCCAGCAGCTTAGTGGTTTCGGGCGATGGCTACACCTTC